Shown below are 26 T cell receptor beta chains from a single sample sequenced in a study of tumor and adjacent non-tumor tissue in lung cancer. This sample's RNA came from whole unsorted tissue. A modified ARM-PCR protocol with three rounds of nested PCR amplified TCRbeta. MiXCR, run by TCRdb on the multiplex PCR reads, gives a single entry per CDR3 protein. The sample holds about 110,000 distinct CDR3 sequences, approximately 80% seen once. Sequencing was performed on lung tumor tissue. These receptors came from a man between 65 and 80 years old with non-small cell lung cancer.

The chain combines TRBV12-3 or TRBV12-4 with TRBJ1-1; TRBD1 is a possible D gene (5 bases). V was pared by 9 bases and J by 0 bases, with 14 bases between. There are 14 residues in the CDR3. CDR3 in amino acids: CASLGRGMNTEAFF. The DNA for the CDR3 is TGTGCCAGTTTGGGGAGGGGCATGAACACTGAAGCTTTCTTT.

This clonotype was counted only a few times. CDR3 residues: CASTYHGQGPQETQYF. DNA for the CDR3: TGTGCCAGCACTTATCACGGACAGGGCCCCCAAGAGACCCAGTACTTC. The genes are TRBV6-2 or TRBV6-3 and TRBJ2-5, with 8 positions matching TRBD1. The V gene end was trimmed by 7 bases and the J gene end by 1 base; junction bases not matched to a gene: 11. The germline gives CDR1 MNHEY, CDR2 SVGEGT. CDR3 length equals 16 residues.

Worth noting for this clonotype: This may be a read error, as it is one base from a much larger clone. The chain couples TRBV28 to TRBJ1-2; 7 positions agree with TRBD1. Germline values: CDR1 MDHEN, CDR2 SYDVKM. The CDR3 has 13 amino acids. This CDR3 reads CVSMSQGGYGYTF. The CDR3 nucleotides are TGTGTCAGCATGTCGCAGGGGGGCTATGGCTACACCTTC.

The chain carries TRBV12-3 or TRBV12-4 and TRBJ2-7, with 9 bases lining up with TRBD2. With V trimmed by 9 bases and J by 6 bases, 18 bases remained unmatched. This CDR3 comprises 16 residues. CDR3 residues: CASTRDSISGSCEQYF. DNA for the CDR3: TGTGCCAGTACCAGGGACAGTATTAGCGGGAGTTGCGAGCAGTACTTC.

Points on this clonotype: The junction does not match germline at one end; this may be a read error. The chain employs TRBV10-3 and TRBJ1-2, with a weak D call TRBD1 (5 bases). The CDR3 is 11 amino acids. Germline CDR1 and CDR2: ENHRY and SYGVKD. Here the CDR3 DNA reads TGTACCATCGGGGACCCAGAGGTCTACACCTTC. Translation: CTIGDPEVYTF.

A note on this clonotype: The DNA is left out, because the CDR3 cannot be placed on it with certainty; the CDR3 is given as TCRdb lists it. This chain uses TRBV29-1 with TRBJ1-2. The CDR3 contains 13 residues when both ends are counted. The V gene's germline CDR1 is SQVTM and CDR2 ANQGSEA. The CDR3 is CYVLQTGAYGCTF.

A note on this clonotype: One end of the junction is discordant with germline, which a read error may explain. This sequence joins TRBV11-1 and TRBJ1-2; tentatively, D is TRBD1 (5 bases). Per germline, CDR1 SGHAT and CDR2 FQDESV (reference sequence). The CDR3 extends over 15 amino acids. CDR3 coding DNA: TGTGCCAGCAGCTTAGCCGTGACAGCTTCTGATGGCTACACGTTC. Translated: CASSLAVTASDGYTF.

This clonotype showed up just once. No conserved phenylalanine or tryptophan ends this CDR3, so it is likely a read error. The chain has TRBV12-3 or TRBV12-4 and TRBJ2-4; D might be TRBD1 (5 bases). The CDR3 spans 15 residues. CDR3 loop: CVSSSTDSSSNIQYS. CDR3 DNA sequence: TGTGTCAGCAGTTCAACCGACAGCTCATCAAACATTCAGTACTCC.

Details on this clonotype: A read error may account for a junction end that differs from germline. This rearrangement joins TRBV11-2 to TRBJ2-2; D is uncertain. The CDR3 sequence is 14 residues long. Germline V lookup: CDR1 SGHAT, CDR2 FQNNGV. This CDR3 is CASGLNSQSGQLFF. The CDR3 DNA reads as TGTGCCAGCGGCCTGAACAGTCAGTCCGGGCAGCTGTTTTTT.

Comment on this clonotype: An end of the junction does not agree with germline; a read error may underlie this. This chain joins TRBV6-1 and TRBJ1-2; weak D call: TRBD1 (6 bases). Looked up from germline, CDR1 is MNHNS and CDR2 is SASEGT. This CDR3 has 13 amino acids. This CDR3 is CTSSGGTRNGYTF. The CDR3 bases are TGTACCAGCAGTGGAGGGACACGGAATGGCTACACCTTC.

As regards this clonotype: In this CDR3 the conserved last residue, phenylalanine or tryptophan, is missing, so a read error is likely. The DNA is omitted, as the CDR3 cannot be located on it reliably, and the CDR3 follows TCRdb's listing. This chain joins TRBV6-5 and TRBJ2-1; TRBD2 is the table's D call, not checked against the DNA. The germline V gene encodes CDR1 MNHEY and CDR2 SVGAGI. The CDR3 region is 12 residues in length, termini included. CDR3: CASRHTSGKQSL.

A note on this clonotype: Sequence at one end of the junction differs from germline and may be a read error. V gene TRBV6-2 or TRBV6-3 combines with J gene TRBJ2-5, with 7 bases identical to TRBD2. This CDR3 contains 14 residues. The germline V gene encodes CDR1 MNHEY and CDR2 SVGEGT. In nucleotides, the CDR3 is TGTGCCAGCAGTTACGACGAGAGAGCGGGGACCCAGTATTTC. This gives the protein CASSYDERAGTQYF.

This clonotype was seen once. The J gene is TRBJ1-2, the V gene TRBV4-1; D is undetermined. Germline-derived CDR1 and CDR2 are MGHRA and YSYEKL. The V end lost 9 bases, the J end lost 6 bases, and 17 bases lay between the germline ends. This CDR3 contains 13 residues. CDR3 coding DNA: TGCGCCAGGGGCCAAGAAAGGGTGGATGGCTACACCTTC. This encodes CARGQERVDGYTF.

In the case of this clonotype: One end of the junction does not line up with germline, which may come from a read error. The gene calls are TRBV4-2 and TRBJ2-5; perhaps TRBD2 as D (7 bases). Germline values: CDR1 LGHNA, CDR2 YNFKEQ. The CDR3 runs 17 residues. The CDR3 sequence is CTSSRLTEGGLEETQYF. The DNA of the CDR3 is TGTACCAGCAGCCGCCTAACAGAGGGGGGGTTGGAAGAGACCCAGTACTTC.

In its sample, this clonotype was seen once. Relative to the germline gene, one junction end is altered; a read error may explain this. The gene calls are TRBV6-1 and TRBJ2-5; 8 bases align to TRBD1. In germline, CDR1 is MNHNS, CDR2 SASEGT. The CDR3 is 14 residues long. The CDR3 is CASIPGGEGETQYF. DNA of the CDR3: TGTGCAAGCATACCAGGGGGCGAGGGGGAGACCCAGTACTTC.

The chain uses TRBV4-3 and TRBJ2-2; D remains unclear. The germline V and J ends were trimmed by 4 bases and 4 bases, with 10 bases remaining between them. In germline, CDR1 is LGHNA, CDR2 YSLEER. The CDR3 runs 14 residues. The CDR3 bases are TGCGCCAGCAGCCGGATTACAACCACCGGGGAGCTGTTTTTT. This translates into CASSRITTTGELFF.

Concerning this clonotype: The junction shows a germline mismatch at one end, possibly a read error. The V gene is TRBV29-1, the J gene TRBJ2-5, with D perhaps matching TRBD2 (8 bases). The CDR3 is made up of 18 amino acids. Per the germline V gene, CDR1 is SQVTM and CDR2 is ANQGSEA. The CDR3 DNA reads TGCACCGTTGAATTCTATTGGACTAGCAGGGGGAAACAAGAGACCCAGTATTTC. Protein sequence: CTVEFYWTSRGKQETQYF.

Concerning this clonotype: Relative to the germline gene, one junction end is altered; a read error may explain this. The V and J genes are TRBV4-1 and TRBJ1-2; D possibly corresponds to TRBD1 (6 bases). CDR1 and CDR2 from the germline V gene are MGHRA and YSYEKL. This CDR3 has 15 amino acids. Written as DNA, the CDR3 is TGCGCCAGCAGCCAAGATACCCAGGGGCGGGATGGTTACACCTTC. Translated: CASSQDTQGRDGYTF.

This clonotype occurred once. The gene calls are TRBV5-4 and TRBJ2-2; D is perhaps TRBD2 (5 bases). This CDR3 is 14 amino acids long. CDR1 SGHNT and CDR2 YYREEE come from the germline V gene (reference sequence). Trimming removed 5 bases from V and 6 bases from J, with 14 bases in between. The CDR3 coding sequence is TGTGCCAGCAGTCCCCTTCGGGGAGCCGGGGAGCTGTTTTTT. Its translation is CASSPLRGAGELFF.

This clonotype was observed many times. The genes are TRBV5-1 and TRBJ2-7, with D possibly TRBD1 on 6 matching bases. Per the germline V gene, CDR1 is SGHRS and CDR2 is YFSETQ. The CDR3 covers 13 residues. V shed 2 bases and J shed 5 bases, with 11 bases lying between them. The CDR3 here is CASSFLGADEQYF. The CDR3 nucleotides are TGCGCCAGCAGCTTTCTGGGGGCGGACGAGCAGTACTTC. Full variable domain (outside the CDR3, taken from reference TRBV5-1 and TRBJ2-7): KAGVTQTPRYLIKTRGQQVTLSCSPISGHRSVSWYQQTPGQGLQFLFEYFSETQRNKGNFPGRFSGRQFSNSRSEMNVSTLELGDSALYLCASSFLGADEQYFGPGTRLTVT.

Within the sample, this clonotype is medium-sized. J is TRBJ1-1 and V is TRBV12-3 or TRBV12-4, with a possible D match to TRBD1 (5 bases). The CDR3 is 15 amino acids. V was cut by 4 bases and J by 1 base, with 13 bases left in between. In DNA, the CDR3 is TGTGCCAGCAGTTACTCCGGGACGGGGAACACTGAAGCTTTCTTT. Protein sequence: CASSYSGTGNTEAFF.

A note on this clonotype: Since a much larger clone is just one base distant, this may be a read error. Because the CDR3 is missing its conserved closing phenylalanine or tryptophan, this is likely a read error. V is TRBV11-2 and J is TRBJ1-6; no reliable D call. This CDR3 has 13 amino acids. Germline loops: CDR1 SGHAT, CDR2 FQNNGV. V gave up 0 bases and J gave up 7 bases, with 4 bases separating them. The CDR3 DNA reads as TGTGCCAGCAGCTTAGACAGGAATTCACCCCTCCACTTA. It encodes CASSLDRNSPLHL.

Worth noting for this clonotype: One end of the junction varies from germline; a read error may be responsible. In nucleotides, the CDR3 is TGCAGCGCTAGGACTATCGGGATGCTTTTTTTTTTC. This translates into CSARTIGMLFFF. V gene TRBV29-1 combines with J gene TRBJ2-7, with D perhaps TRBD2 (6 bases). Per germline, CDR1 SQVTM and CDR2 ANQGSEA. The CDR3 runs 12 residues.

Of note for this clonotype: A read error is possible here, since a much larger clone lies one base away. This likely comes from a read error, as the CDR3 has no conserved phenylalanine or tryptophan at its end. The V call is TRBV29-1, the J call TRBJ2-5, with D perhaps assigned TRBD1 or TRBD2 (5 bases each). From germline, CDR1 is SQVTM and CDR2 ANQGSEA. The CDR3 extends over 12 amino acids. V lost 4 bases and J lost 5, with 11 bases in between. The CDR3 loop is CSVAGAAETQYL. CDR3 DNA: TGCAGCGTTGCCGGGGCGGCGGAGACCCAGTACCTC.

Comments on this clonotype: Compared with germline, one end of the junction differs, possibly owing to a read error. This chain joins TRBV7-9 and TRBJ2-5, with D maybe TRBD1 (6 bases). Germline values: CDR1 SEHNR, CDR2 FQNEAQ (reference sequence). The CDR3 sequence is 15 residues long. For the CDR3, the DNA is TGTGCCAACAGCTCCCCGGACAGTACGAAAGAGACCCAGTACTTC. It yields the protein CANSSPDSTKETQYF.

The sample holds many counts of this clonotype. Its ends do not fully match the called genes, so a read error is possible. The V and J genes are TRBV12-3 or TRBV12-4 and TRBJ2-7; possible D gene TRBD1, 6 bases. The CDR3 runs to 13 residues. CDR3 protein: CASSMGQAYERYF. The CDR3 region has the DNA TGTGCCAGCAGTATGGGACAAGCCTACGAGCGGTACTTC.